The clone carrying this T cell receptor beta chain showed up just a few times. Its antigen is unidentified. This CDR3 has 16 amino acids. Germline trimming cut 1 base from V and 9 bases from J; bases unmatched to any gene: 10. Germline lookup yields CDR1 SGHTA and CDR2 FQGNSA. The sample belongs to a study of vaccination and CD4 T cells after COVID-19. Oncomine TCR Beta short-read sequencing was applied to DNA from cultured CD4+ T cells. TCRdb ran MiXCR on the PCR reads and lists one entry per CDR3 protein. The data hold around 15,000 distinct CDR3 sequences, with under 55% observed a single time. Time point specified: late sampling 161 to 241 days after vaccination in three convalescent patients. Indicated treatment: approximately 9-day PBMC culture with coronavirus spike peptide pools or control peptides (ViraFEST assay).

The V gene is TRBV7-2, the J gene TRBJ2-1, with 9 bases that match TRBD1. The source material was CD4+ T cells from blood, cultured in vitro, sampled about 7 months after SARS-CoV-2 vaccination. The clonotype was recovered from a human donor who had recovered from COVID-19. For the CDR3, the DNA is TGTGCCAGCAGCTTAGTTCCCGGACAGGGGTTGATTGAGCAGTTCTTC. Protein sequence: CASSLVPGQGLIEQFF.